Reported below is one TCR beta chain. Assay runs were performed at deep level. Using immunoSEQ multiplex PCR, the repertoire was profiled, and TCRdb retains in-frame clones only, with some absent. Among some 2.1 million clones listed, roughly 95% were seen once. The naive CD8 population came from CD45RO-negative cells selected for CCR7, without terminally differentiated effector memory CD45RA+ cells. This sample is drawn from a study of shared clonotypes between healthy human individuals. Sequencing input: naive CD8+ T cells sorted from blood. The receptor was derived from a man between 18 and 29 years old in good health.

The CDR3 DNA reads as TGTGCCAGCACCTATATTCCCGGGAGGGAAGAGACCCAGTACTTC. Amino acid sequence: CASTYIPGREETQYF. This rearrangement joins TRBV2 to TRBJ2-5, with 8 positions matching TRBD2. With 7 bases clipped from V and 3 bases from J, the junction kept 10 bases outside the gene matches. CDR3 length: 15 residues. Germline assignment: CDR1 SNHLY and CDR2 FYNNEI.